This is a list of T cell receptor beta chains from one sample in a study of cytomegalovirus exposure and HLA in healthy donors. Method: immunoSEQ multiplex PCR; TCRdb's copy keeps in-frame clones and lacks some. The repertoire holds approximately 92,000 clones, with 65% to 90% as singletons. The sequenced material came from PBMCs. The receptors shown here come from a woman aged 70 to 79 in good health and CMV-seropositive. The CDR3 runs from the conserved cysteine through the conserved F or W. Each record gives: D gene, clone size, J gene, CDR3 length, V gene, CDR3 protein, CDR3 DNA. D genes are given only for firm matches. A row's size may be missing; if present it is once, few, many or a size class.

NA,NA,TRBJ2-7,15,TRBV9,CASSVGSGARYEQYF,TGTGCCAGCAGCGTAGGGTCAGGGGCGCGCTACGAGCAGTACTTC
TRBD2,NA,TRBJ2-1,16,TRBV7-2,CASSLALRAGALEQFF,TGTGCCAGCAGCTTAGCATTGCGAGCGGGAGCTCTTGAGCAGTTCTTC
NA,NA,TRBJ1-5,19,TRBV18,CASSPARAGGQAVGQPQHF,TGTGCCAGCTCACCCGCCCGGGCGGGGGGTCAAGCCGTGGGTCAGCCCCAGCATTTT
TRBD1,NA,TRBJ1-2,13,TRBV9,CASSAGQGAGYTF,TGTGCCAGCAGCGCGGGACAGGGGGCGGGCTACACCTTC
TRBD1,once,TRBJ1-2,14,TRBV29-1,CSVKSGTGGFGYTF,TGCAGCGTAAAATCCGGGACAGGGGGTTTTGGCTACACCTTC
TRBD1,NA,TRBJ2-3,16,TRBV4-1,CASSQLDRGGTDTQYF,TGCGCCAGCAGCCAACTGGACAGGGGCGGGACAGATACGCAGTATTTT
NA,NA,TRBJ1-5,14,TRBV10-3,CAISRTGSNQPQHF,TGTGCCATCAGCCGGACTGGGAGCAATCAGCCCCAGCATTTT
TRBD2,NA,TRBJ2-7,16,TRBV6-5,CASSSPASGRAYEQYF,TGTGCCAGCAGTTCGCCGGCTAGCGGGAGGGCCTACGAGCAGTACTTC
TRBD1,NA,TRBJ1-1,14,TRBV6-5,CASLFGTGRTEAFF,TGTGCCAGCTTGTTCGGGACAGGGAGAACTGAAGCTTTCTTT
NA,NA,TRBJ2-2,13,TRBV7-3,CASSLTPGGELFF,TGTGCCAGCAGCTTAACCCCGGGCGGGGAGCTGTTTTTT
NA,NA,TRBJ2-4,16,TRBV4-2,CASSHARESAKNIQYF,TGTGCCAGCAGCCACGCACGGGAATCGGCCAAAAACATTCAGTACTTC
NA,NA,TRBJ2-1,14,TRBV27,CASIHYRALNEQFF,TGTGCCAGCATACATTACAGGGCCCTCAATGAGCAGTTCTTC
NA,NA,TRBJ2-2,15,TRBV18,CASSPDRLAPGELFF,TGTGCCAGCTCCCCCGACAGGCTAGCCCCCGGGGAGCTGTTTTTT